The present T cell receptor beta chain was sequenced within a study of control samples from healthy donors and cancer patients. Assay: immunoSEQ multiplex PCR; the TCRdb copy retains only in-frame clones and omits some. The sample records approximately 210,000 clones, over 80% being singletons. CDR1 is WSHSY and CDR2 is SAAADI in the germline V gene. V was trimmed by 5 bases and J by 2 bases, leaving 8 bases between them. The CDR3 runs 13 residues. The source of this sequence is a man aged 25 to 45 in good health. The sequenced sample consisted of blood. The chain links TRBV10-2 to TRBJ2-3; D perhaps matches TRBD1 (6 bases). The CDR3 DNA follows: TGCGCCAGCAGTCCAGGGGACACAGATACGCAGTATTTT. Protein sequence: CASSPGDTDTQYF.